Below, 20 T cell receptor beta chains from the same sample are listed, as sequenced in a study of vaccination effects on CD4 cells after COVID-19. Profiling relied on immunoSEQ multiplex PCR, and the TCRdb table lists in-frame clones only, not all of them. This sample carries about 31,000 clones, 80% to 85% of them seen once, and the ten largest clones take 5.8%. Their antigens remain unidentified. In the ViraFEST assay, antigen-specific CD4+ clonotypes were identified by expansion after peptide-pool stimulation. Isolation of CD4+ T cells took place after approximately ten days of culture. It was two doses of either the BNT162b2 or mRNA-1273 vaccine that participants received. The material was CD4+ T cells from PBMCs cultured with SARS-CoV-2 spike peptides, obtained after COVID-19 vaccination. The receptors originated from a human donor who received a COVID-19 vaccine. Some clones in this sample may be carry-over from other donors' samples.

This clone has more than one count but fewer than ten. The V call is TRBV19, the J call TRBJ2-2; 7 nucleotides line up with TRBD2. The CDR3 covers 17 residues. In germline, CDR1 is LNHDA, CDR2 SQIVND (reference sequence). J was trimmed by 7 bases and V by 8 bases; bases with no gene match: 19. The CDR3 is CASAPSWGTTKSGELFF. The CDR3 nucleotides read TGTGCCAGTGCTCCCTCGTGGGGGACTACAAAAAGCGGGGAGCTGTTTTTT.

By frequency in the sample, this clone is medium-sized (0.01 to 0.1%). The V call is TRBV9, the J call TRBJ1-2; D possibly corresponds to TRBD1 (5 bases). This CDR3 spans 14 amino acids. Trimming cost V 3 bases and J 3 bases, with 12 bases left between them. Germline assignment: CDR1 SGDLS and CDR2 YYNGEE. Here the CDR3 DNA reads TGTGCCAGCAGCGCGCAGGGTTCCGACTATGGCTACACCTTC. Residues: CASSAQGSDYGYTF.

This chain links TRBV6-5 with TRBJ2-1; D may be TRBD1 or TRBD2 (5 bases each). The CDR3 sequence is 16 residues long. Trimming shortened V by 2 bases and J by 1 base, and 12 bases separated the two germline ends. Germline CDR1 and CDR2: MNHEY and SVGAGI. The CDR3 reads CASSYEGTVSYNEQFF. CDR3 sequence (DNA): TGTGCCAGCAGTTACGAGGGGACCGTATCCTACAATGAGCAGTTCTTC.

V usage is TRBV6-5 and J usage is TRBJ1-1; 9 bases are a match to TRBD1. The CDR3 consists of 15 residues. The V gene's germline CDR1 is MNHEY and CDR2 SVGAGI. V lost 3 bases to trimming and J lost 2 bases; unmatched junction nucleotides: 4. In nucleotides, the CDR3 is TGTGCCAGCAGTTATGACAGGGGGGGAAACACTGAAGCTTTCTTT. Translation: CASSYDRGGNTEAFF.

This chain uses TRBV2 with TRBJ2-5, with 10 bases identical to TRBD1. The CDR3 has 14 amino acids. In germline, CDR1 is SNHLY, CDR2 FYNNEI. V lost 6 bases to trimming and J lost 4 bases; unmatched junction nucleotides: 5. CDR3 sequence reads: CASRGTGVLETQYF. The CDR3 nucleotides read TGTGCCAGCAGGGGGACAGGGGTCTTAGAGACCCAGTACTTC.

CDR3 amino acids: CASSGLWDSGNTIYF. Here the CDR3 DNA reads TGTGCCAGCAGCGGACTGTGGGACTCTGGAAACACCATATATTTT. V and J are TRBV9 and TRBJ1-3; D not certain. Trimming stripped 3 bases from V and 0 bases from J, with 10 bases between. From germline, CDR1 is SGDLS and CDR2 YYNGEE. The CDR3 runs 15 residues.

This clone was picked up a small number of times. The V gene is TRBV3-1 (or the pseudogene TRBV3-2), the J gene TRBJ2-3; 9 nucleotides line up with TRBD2. CDR3 length: 15 amino acids. The V and J ends lost 2 bases and 5 bases, in that order; junction bases with no gene match: 5. CDR1 and CDR2 (germline): LGHDT, YNNKEL (reference sequence). The CDR3 is CASSQFSGGRDTQYF. CDR3 nucleotide sequence: TGTGCCAGCAGCCAATTCAGCGGGGGGCGAGATACGCAGTATTTT.

This sequence joins TRBV5-4 and TRBJ2-2; possible D gene TRBD2, 7 bases. V was trimmed by 2 bases and J by 5 bases, leaving 16 bases between them. The CDR3 spans 16 residues. Per germline, CDR1 SGHNT and CDR2 YYREEE (reference sequence). The DNA for the CDR3 is TGTGCCAGCAGCTTTTCGGCGGGGGCCGGGACCGGGGAGCTGTTTTTT. It translates to CASSFSAGAGTGELFF.

Only a few counts were recorded for this clone. The V call is TRBV5-1, the J call TRBJ2-3, with 9 positions matching TRBD1. This CDR3 has 16 amino acids. CDR1 SGHRS and CDR2 YFSETQ come from the germline V gene. J was trimmed by 3 bases and V by 6 bases; bases with no gene match: 11. This CDR3 is CASTPIGTGRTDTQYF. The CDR3 DNA is TGCGCCAGCACCCCCATCGGGACAGGGAGGACAGATACGCAGTATTTT.

The gene calls are TRBV5-1 and TRBJ2-1, with 9 bases identical to TRBD1. V lost 4 bases, J lost 8 bases, and 13 bases stayed unmatched. Germline loops: CDR1 SGHRS, CDR2 YFSETQ. The CDR3 length is 16 residues. In DNA form, the CDR3 reads TGCGCCAGCAGCCCCAACCGGGACAGGGAAAAGCATGAGCAGTTCTTC. It specifies CASSPNRDREKHEQFF.

The gene calls are TRBV5-1 and TRBJ2-6; D unclear. This CDR3 is built from 16 residues. The V gene lost 0 bases and the J gene lost 3 bases, with 10 bases spanning the gap. Germline-derived CDR1 and CDR2 are SGHRS and YFSETQ. DNA for the CDR3: TGCGCCAGCAGCTTGGGGGCCCCGGGTGGGGCCAACGTCCTGACTTTC. This gives the protein CASSLGAPGGANVLTF.

The chain has TRBV6-5 and TRBJ2-1; 9 positions agree with TRBD1. CDR1 MNHEY and CDR2 SVGAGI come from the germline V gene. The CDR3 totals 14 residues. Trimming cost V 5 bases and J 10 bases; bases outside gene matches: 9. The CDR3 bases are TGTGCCAGCAGTCCAATTCGGACAGGGGACGAGCAGTTCTTC. Protein product: CASSPIRTGDEQFF.

The chain has TRBV3-1 (or the pseudogene TRBV3-2) and TRBJ2-1; TRBD1 agrees at 9 bases. The CDR3 sequence is 16 residues long. Trimming cost V 3 bases and J 6 bases; bases outside gene matches: 9. The germline CDR1 and CDR2 sequences are LGHDT and YNNKEL (reference sequence). CDR3 sequence reads: CASSHSDRGTRNEQFF. The CDR3 DNA sequence: TGTGCCAGCAGCCACTCCGACAGGGGGACCCGCAATGAGCAGTTCTTC.

As DNA, the CDR3 is TGCGCCAGCAGTGAAGGGAACCCCGGAGGGGCTGAAGCTTTCTTT. Translated: CASSEGNPGGAEAFF. The rearrangement uses TRBV10-2 and TRBJ1-1; TRBD1 might be the D (5 bases). V dropped 3 bases and J dropped 6 bases, with 17 bases sitting between them. The CDR3 loop spans 15 amino acids. CDR1 is WSHSY, CDR2 SAAADI, per germline.

J is TRBJ1-5 and V is TRBV21-1. TRBV21-1 is reported as a pseudogene. The CDR3 is 15 amino acids. The CDR3 reads CASSKRLEGNQPQHF. The CDR3, as DNA: TGTGCCAGCAGCAAAAGGTTGGAGGGCAATCAGCCCCAGCATTTT.

J is TRBJ2-1 and V is TRBV18; TRBD2 matches at 8 bases. CDR1 and CDR2 (germline): KGHSH, LQKENI. The trim removed 6 bases at V and 8 bases at J, leaving 15 bases unmatched. The CDR3 contains 16 residues. The chain's CDR3 is CASSDTAGPGGDEQFF. The CDR3, as DNA: TGTGCCAGCTCGGACACCGCCGGGCCGGGAGGGGATGAGCAGTTCTTC. Drawing the rest from reference TRBV18 and TRBJ2-1, the complete variable domain is NAGVMQNPRHLVRRRGQEARLRCSPMKGHSHVYWYRQLPEEGLKFMVYLQKENIIDESGMPKERFSAEFPKEGPSILRIQQVVRGDSAAYFCASSDTAGPGGDEQFFGPGTRLTVL.

The chain has TRBV5-8 and TRBJ1-1, with TRBD1 as a possible D gene (5 bases). In germline, CDR1 is SGHTS, CDR2 YDEGEE. The V end was cut by 4 bases, the J end by 4 bases, with 11 bases between. The CDR3 is 13 residues long. CDR3 loop: CASSEMQGTEAFF. CDR3 coding DNA: TGTGCCAGCAGCGAGATGCAGGGCACTGAAGCTTTCTTT.

CDR3 in DNA: TGTGCCAGTAGTATGCGGTTCGGAGGGGAGCTGTTTTTT. Its protein is CASSMRFGGELFF. The chain combines TRBV19 with TRBJ2-2; the D is unclear. V was shortened by 3 bases and J by 8 bases, with 10 bases between the two germline ends. Germline V gene lookup returns CDR1 LNHDA and CDR2 SQIVND (reference sequence). The CDR3 is made up of 13 amino acids.

This clone was picked up a small number of times. This rearrangement joins TRBV28 to TRBJ1-2; the D is unclear. In germline, CDR1 is MDHEN, CDR2 SYDVKM. The CDR3 contains 12 residues. V lost 3 bases to trimming and J lost 1 base, with 3 bases between them. Here the CDR3 DNA reads TGTGCCAGCAGTTTCAGTAACTATGGCTACACCTTC. As protein: CASSFSNYGYTF.

The chain has TRBV5-1 and TRBJ2-3, with D perhaps matching TRBD1 (5 bases). V lost 4 bases, J lost 3 bases, and 12 bases lay in between. The CDR3 length is 14 residues. Germline-derived CDR1 and CDR2 are SGHRS and YFSETQ. CDR3 sequence reads: CASSPATDTDTQYF. The DNA for the CDR3 is TGCGCCAGCAGCCCTGCGACAGATACAGATACGCAGTATTTT.